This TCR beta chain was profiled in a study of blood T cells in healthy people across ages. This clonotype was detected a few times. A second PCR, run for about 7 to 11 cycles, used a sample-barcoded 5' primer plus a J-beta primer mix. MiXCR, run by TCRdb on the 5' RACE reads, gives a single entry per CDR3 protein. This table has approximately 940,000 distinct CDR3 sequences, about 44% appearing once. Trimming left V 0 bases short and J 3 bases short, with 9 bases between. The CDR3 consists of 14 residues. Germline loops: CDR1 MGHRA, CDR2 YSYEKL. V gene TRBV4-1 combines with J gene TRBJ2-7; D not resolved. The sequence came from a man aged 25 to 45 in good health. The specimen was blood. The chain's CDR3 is CASSQELQLYEQYF. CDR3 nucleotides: TGCGCCAGCAGCCAAGAACTACAGCTCTACGAGCAGTACTTC.